This T cell receptor (beta chain) was found in a study of blood T cell repertoires in COVID-19. The CDR3 runs to 15 residues. The V and J ends lost 1 base and 6 bases, in that order; junction bases with no gene match: 7. Germline values: CDR1 PRHDT, CDR2 FYEKMQ (reference sequence). Participants, roughly 18 to 90 years old, spanned 24 US areas. Participant reports of clinical history set cohort assignment. Cohort 3 donors were reported recovered after two negative PCRs, clearance, or symptom resolution. Source study methods: Scientists estimated how many nucleated cells there were by amplifying reference gene primers. The protocol was immunoSEQ multiplex PCR, while the TCRdb copy is restricted to in-frame clones and leaves out a portion. V, J and clone size reflect that table, while D and trimming were determined from the DNA. The profile covers roughly 320,000 clones, with 85% to 90% appearing a single time and about 4.1% taken by the ten largest.

The sample consisted of PBMCs or T cells enriched from blood (not recorded which). The gene calls are TRBV13 and TRBJ2-3; TRBD2 aligns across 7 bases. This TCR came from a young man who had recovered from COVID-19. The CDR3 here is CASSLVRGTGDTQYF. CDR3 sequence (DNA): TGTGCCAGCAGCTTAGTGCGGGGGACTGGGGATACGCAGTATTTT. The full variable domain, completed using reference TRBV13 and TRBJ2-3, is AAGVIQSPRHLIKEKRETATLKCYPIPRHDTVYWYQQGPGQDPQFLISFYEKMQSDKGSIPDRFSAQQFSDYHSELNMSSLELGDSALYFCASSLVRGTGDTQYFGPGTRLTVL.